These 5 T cell receptor beta chains were all obtained from the same sample, sequenced in a study of regulatory T cells in long-lasting Graves disease. Building the TCR beta libraries relied on iRepertoire HTBI primers, and CDR3 regions underwent Arm-PCR. Via MiXCR, TCRdb re-called the multiplex PCR reads, giving one row per CDR3 protein. The sample holds 350,000 to 550,000 distinct CDR3 sequences, about 15% seen once. Time point described: newly diagnosed GD, antithyroid drugs for less than 3 months. Generation of the TCR library employed RNA extracted from PBMCs. This sample was also put to use in a study of T cells in Graves' hyperthyroidism and ophthalmopathy.

This specimen was peripheral blood mononuclear cells (PBMCs), taken at new diagnosis, from a patient treated with antithyroid drugs. The receptors shown here come from a young woman with Graves disease.

This clonotype was seen ten or more times. This chain joins TRBV27 and TRBJ2-5; 9 positions match TRBD1. In germline, CDR1 is MNHEY, CDR2 SMNVEV (reference sequence). This CDR3 has 17 amino acids. V gave up 3 bases and J gave up 3 bases; unmatched junction bases: 11. The CDR3 nucleotides read TGTGCCAGCAGTTTGTACCATCCCGGGACAGGGAAAGAGACCCAGTACTTC. Protein: CASSLYHPGTGKETQYF.

This clonotype appeared many times. The chain links TRBV3-1 to TRBJ1-1, with D perhaps TRBD1 (5 bases). Between the trimmed V and J ends, which lost 2 bases and 3 bases, there was a span of 10 bases. The V gene's germline CDR1 is LGHDT and CDR2 YNNKEL (reference sequence). This CDR3 has 14 amino acids. The CDR3 bases are TGTGCCAGCAGCCAAAGGGGTTTGGACACTGAAGCTTTCTTT. Its protein product is CASSQRGLDTEAFF.

The V gene is TRBV29-1, the J gene TRBJ2-1; the D is unclear. Germline CDR1 SQVTM, CDR2 ANQGSEA. V lost 7 bases, J lost 9 bases, and 10 bases lay in between. The CDR3 is 10 amino acids. The CDR3 nucleotides are TGCAGCGCCCCGGATGGTGAGCAGTTCTTC. Translated, it gives CSAPDGEQFF.

This clonotype was seen a few times. This chain joins TRBV15 and TRBJ2-5, with 7 bases that match TRBD1. The CDR3 is made up of 15 amino acids. V lost 8 bases to trimming and J lost 5 bases; unmatched junction nucleotides: 14. The germline V gene has CDR1 LNHNV and CDR2 YYDKDF (reference sequence). This CDR3 reads CATLQGNEDYETQYF. The CDR3 DNA reads TGTGCCACCCTACAGGGGAACGAAGATTACGAGACCCAGTACTTC.

The J gene is TRBJ1-5, the V gene TRBV20-1, with D perhaps matching TRBD1 (6 bases). V was cut by 5 bases and J by 3 bases, with 14 bases left in between. Germline CDR1 reads DFQATT; CDR2 reads SNEGSKA (reference sequence). The length of the CDR3 is 14 residues. The CDR3 coding sequence is TGCAGTGCTGCGGCGGGACATCTCAATCAGCCCCAGCATTTT. Its translation is CSAAAGHLNQPQHF.